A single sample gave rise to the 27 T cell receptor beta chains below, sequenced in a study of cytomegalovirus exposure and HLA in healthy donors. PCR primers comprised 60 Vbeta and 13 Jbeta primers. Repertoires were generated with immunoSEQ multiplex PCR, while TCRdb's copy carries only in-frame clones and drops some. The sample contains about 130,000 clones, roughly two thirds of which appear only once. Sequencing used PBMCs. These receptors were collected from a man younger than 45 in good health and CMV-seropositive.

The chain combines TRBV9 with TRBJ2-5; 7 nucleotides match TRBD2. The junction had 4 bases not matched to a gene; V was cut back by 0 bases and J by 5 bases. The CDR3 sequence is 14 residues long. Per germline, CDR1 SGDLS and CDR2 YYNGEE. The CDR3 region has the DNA TGTGCCAGCAGCGTAGGGACTAGTGGGGAGACCCAGTACTTC. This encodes CASSVGTSGETQYF.

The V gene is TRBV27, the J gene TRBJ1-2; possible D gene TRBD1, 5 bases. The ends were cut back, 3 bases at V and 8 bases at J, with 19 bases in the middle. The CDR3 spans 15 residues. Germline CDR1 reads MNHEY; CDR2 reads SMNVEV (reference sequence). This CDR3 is CASSFATQGFGGYTF. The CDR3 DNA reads TGTGCCAGCAGTTTCGCTACCCAGGGCTTTGGGGGCTACACCTTC.

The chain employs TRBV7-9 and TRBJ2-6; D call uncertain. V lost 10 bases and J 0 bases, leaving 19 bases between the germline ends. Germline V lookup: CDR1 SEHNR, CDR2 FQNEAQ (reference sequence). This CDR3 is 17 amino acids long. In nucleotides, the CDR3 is TGTGCCAACAGTATACAGCCGCTTAGCTCTGGGGCCAACGTCCTGACTTTC. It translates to CANSIQPLSSGANVLTF.

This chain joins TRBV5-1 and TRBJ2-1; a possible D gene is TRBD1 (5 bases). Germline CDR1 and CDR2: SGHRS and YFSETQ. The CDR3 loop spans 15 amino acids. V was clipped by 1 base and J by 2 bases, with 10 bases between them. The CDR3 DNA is TGCGCCAGCAGCTTGAGCCCAGGGACCTACAATGAGCAGTTCTTC. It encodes CASSLSPGTYNEQFF.

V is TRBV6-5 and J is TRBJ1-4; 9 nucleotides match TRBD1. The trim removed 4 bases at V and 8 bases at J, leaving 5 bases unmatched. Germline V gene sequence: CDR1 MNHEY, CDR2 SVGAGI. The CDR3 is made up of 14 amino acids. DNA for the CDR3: TGTGCCAGCAGTTCCGGGACAGGGATGGAAAAACTGTTTTTT. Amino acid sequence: CASSSGTGMEKLFF.

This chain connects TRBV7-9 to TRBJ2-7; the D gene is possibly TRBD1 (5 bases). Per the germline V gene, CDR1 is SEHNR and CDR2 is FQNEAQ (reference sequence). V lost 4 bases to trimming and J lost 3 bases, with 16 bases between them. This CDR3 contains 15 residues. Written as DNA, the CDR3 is TGTGCCAGCAGCTCTAAAGGGGTTAGAGGCTACGAGCAGTACTTC. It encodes CASSSKGVRGYEQYF.

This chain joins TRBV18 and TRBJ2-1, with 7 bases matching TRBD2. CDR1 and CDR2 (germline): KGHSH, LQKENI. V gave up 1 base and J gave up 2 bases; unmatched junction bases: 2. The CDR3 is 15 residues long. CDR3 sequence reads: CASSPQGLTYNEQFF. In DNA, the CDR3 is TGTGCCAGCTCACCACAGGGACTAACCTACAATGAGCAGTTCTTC.

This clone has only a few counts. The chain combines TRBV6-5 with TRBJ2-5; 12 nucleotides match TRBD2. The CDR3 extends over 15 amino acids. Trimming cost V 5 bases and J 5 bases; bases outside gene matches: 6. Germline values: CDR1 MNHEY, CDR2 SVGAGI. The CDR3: CASSPTSGSPETQYF. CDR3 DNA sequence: TGTGCCAGCAGTCCGACTAGCGGGAGCCCGGAGACCCAGTACTTC.

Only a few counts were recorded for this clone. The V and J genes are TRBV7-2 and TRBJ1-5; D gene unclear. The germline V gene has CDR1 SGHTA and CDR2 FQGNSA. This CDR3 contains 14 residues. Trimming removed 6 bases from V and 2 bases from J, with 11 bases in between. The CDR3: CASRLEPGNQPQHF. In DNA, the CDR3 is TGTGCCAGCAGGCTCGAACCGGGCAATCAGCCCCAGCATTTT.

The CDR3 is CAISPPESGREPYGYTF. In nucleotides, the CDR3 is TGTGCCATCAGTCCCCCGGAATCGGGGAGGGAACCCTATGGCTACACCTTC. The rearrangement joins TRBV10-3 to TRBJ1-2; D unresolved. CDR1 ENHRY and CDR2 SYGVKD come from the germline V gene. V lost 5 bases, J lost 4 bases, and 23 bases lay in between. This CDR3 has 17 amino acids.

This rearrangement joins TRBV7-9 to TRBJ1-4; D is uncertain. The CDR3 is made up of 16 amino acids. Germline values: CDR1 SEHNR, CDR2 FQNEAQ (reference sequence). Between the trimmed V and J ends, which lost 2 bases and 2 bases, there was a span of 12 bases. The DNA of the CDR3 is TGTGCCAGCAGCTTAAGGCGGGCCGCGACTAATGAAAAACTGTTTTTT. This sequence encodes CASSLRRAATNEKLFF.

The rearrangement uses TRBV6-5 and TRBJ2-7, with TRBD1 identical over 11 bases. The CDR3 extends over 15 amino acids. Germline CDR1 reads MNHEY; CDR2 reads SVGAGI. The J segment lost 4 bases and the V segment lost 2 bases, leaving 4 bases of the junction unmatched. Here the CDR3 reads CASSYTGQGVYEQYF. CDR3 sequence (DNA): TGTGCCAGCAGTTACACGGGACAGGGGGTTTACGAGCAGTACTTC.

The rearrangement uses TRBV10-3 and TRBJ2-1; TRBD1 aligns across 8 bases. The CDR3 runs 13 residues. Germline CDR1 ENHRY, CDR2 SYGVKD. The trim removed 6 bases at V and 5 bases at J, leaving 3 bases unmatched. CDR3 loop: CAISQGADNEQFF. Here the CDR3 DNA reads TGTGCCATCAGCCAGGGGGCCGACAATGAGCAGTTCTTC.

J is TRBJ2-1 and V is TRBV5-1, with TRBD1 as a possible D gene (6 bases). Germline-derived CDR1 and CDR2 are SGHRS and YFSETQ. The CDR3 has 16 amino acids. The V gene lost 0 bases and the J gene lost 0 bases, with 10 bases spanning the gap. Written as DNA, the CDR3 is TGCGCCAGCAGCTTGGAGGCGGACAGCTCCTACAATGAGCAGTTCTTC. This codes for CASSLEADSSYNEQFF.

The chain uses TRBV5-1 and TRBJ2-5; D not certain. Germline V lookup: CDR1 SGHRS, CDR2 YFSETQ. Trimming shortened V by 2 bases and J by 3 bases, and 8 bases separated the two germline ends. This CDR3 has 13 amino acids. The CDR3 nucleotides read TGCGCCAGCAGCTTCTTAGTTAAAGAGACCCAGTACTTC. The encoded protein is CASSFLVKETQYF.

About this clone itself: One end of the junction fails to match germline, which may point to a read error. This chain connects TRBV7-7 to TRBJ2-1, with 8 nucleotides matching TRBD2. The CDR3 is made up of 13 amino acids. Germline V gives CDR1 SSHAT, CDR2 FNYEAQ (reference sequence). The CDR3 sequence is CASSSERESEQFF. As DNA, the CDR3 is TGTGCTAGCAGCTCGGAGCGGGAGAGTGAGCAGTTCTTC.

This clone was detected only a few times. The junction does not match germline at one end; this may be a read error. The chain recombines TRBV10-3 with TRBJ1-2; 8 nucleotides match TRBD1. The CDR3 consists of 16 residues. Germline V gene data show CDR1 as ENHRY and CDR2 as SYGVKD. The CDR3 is CASSSHTGGPHYGYTF. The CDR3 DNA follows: TGTGCCAGCAGTTCTCACACAGGGGGTCCCCACTATGGCTACACCTTC.

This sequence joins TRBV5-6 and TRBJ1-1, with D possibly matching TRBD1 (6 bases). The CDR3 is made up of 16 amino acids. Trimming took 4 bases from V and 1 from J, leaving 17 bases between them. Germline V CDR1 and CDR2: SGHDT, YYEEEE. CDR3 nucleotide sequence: TGTGCCAGCAGCCTTGTCAGGGGTAATGAGAACACTGAAGCTTTCTTT. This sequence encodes CASSLVRGNENTEAFF.

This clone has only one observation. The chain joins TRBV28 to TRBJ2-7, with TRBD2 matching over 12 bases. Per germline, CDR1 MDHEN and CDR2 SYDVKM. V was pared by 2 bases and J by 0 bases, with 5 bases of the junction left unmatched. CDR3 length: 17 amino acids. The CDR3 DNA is TGTGCCAGCAGTTTAACTAGCGGGAGGCCCAGCTCCTACGAGCAGTACTTC. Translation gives CASSLTSGRPSSYEQYF.

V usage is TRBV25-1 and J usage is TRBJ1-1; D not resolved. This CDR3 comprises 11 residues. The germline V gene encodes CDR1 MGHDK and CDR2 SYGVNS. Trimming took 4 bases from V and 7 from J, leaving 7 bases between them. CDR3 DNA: TGTGCCAGCAGTGTTCGGGGTGAAGCTTTCTTT. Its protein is CASSVRGEAFF.

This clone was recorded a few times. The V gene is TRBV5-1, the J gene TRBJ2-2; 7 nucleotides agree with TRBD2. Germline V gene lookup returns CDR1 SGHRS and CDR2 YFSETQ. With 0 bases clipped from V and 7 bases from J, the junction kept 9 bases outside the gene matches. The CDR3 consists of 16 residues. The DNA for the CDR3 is TGCGCCAGCAGCTTGGGCGGGAGCTACATCGGCGGGGAGCTGTTTTTT. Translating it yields CASSLGGSYIGGELFF.

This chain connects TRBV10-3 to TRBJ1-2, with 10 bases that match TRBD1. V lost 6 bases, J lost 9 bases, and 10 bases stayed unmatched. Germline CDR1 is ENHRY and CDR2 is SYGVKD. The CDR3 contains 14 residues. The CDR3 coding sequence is TGTGCCATCAGCGGGACAGGGGCCCAGGGGCGCTACACCTTC. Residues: CAISGTGAQGRYTF.

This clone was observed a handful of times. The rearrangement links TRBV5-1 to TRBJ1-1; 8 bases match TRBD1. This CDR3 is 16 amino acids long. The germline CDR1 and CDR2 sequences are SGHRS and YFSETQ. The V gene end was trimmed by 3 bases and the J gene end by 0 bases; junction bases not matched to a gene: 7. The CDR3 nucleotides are TGCGCCAGCAGCTGGCCGAGGACAGGGCTGAACACTGAAGCTTTCTTT. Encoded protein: CASSWPRTGLNTEAFF.

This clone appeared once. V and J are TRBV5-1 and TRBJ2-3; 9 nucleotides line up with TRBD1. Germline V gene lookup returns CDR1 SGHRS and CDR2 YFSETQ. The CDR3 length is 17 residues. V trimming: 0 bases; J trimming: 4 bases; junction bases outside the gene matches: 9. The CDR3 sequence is CASSLGTGQGFSDTQYF. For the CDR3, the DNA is TGCGCCAGCAGCTTGGGTACCGGACAGGGGTTTTCAGATACGCAGTATTTT.

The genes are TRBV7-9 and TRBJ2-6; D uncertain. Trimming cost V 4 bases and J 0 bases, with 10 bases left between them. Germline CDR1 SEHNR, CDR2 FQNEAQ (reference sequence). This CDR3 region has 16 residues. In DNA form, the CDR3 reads TGTGCCAGCAGCTCCGACATTTCCTCTGGGGCCAACGTCCTGACTTTC. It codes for CASSSDISSGANVLTF. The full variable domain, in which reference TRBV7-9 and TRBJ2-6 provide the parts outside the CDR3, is DTGVSQNPRHKITKRGQNVTFRCDPISEHNRLYWYRQTLGQGPEFLTYFQNEAQLEKSRLLSDRFSAERPKGSFSTLEIQRTEQGDSAMYLCASSSDISSGANVLTFGAGSRLTVL.

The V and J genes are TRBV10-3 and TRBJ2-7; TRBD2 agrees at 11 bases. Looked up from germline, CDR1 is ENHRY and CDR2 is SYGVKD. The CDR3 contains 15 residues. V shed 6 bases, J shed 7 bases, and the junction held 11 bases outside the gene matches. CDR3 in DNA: TGTGCCATCAGCTCTACGACTAGCGGGACAGGGGAGCAGTACTTC. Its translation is CAISSTTSGTGEQYF.

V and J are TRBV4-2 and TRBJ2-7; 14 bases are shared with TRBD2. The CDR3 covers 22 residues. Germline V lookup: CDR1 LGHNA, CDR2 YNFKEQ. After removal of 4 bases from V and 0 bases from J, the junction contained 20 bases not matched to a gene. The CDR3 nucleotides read TGTGCCAGCAGCCGAAGAAGGCGGTCCGGGACTAGCGGGAGAGGGAGCTCCTACGAGCAGTACTTC. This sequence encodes CASSRRRRSGTSGRGSSYEQYF.